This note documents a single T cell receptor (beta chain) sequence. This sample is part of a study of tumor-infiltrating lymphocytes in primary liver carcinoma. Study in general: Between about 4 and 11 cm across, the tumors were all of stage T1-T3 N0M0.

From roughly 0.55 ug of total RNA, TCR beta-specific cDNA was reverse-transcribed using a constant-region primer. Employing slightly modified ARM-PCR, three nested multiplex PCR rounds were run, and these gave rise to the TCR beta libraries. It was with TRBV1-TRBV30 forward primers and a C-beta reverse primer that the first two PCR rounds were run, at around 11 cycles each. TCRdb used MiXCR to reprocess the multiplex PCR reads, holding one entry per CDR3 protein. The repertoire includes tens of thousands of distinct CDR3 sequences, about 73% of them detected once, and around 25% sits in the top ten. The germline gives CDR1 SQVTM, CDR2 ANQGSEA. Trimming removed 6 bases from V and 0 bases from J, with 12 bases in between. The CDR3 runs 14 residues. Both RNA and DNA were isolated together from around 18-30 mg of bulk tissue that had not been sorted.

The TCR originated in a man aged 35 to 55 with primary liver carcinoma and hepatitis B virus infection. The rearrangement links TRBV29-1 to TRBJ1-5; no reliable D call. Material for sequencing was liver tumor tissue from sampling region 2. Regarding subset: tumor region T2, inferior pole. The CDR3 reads CSVTTGFSNQPQHF. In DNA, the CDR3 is TGCAGCGTGACCACGGGGTTTAGCAATCAGCCCCAGCATTTT.